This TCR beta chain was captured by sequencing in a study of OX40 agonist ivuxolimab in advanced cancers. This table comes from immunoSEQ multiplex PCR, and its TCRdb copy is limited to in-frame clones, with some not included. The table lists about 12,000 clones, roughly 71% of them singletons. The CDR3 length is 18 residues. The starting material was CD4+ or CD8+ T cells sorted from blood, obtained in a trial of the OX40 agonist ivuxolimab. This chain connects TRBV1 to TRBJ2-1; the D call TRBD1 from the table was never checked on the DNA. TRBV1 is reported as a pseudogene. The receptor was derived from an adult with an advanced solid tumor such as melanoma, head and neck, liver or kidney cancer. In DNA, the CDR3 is TGCACCAGCAGCCAAGTATTATCCGGGACAGAGATTTACAATGAGCAGTTCTTC. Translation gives CTSSQVLSGTEIYNEQFF.